A single sample gave rise to the 31 T cell receptor beta chains below, sequenced in a study of tumor and adjacent non-tumor tissue in lung cancer. This sample's RNA came from whole unsorted tissue. TCRbeta libraries were built with three rounds of nested PCR, modified from ARM-PCR. TCRdb called the multiplex PCR reads again in MiXCR, with one record for every CDR3 protein. This sample has approximately 150,000 distinct CDR3 sequences, with around 61% found just once. The sequencing input was lung tumor tissue. These receptors all stem from a man aged 55 to 70 with small cell lung cancer.

The chain is built from TRBV6-2 or TRBV6-3 and TRBJ2-7; 7 bases are shared with TRBD2. The CDR3 runs 15 residues. The V gene's germline CDR1 is MNHEY and CDR2 SVGEGT. J gave up 2 bases and V 4 bases, and 8 bases lay outside the gene matches. The CDR3 nucleotides read TGTGCCAGCAGTTCCCGCCTAGCGGCCACCTACGAGCAGTACTTC. Translation gives CASSSRLAATYEQYF.

Only a few counts were recorded for this clonotype. The chain has TRBV30 and TRBJ1-2; tentative D call: TRBD1 (6 bases). The V end lost 2 bases, the J end lost 10 bases, and 17 bases lay between the germline ends. The CDR3 covers 13 residues. Germline V lookup: CDR1 GTSNPN, CDR2 SVGIG (reference sequence). CDR3 sequence reads: CAWSPARGRAYTF. The CDR3, as DNA: TGTGCCTGGAGTCCAGCCAGGGGCAGGGCCTACACCTTC.

The chain uses TRBV28 and TRBJ2-7, with TRBD2 matching over 9 bases. V lost 2 bases to trimming and J lost 5 bases; unmatched junction nucleotides: 4. The CDR3 has 14 amino acids. CDR1 is MDHEN and CDR2 is SYDVKM in the germline V gene. In nucleotides, the CDR3 is TGTGCCAGCAGTTTAAGCAGCGGGAGGCACGAGCAGTACTTC. Protein sequence: CASSLSSGRHEQYF. The whole variable domain, remainder taken from reference TRBV28 and TRBJ2-7, is DVKVTQSSRYLVKRTGEKVFLECVQDMDHENMFWYRQDPGLGLRLIYFSYDVKMKEKGDIPEGYSVSREKKERFSLILESASTNQTSMYLCASSLSSGRHEQYFGPGTRLTVT.

V usage is TRBV29-1 and J usage is TRBJ2-7; D may be TRBD1 or TRBD2 (5 bases each). The CDR3 consists of 12 residues. Trimming stripped 3 bases from V and 5 bases from J, with 11 bases between. The germline gives CDR1 SQVTM, CDR2 ANQGSEA. The CDR3 bases are TGCAGCGTTGATCCGGGACCCAACGAGCAGTACTTC. It specifies CSVDPGPNEQYF.

Only a few counts were recorded for this clonotype. The chain links TRBV6-1 to TRBJ1-5; D is unresolved. Germline lookup yields CDR1 MNHNS and CDR2 SASEGT. CDR3 length: 16 amino acids. V was clipped by 6 bases and J by 2 bases, with 17 bases between them. DNA for the CDR3: TGTGCCAGCAGGGTCGGCGGGCGGTGGGGCAATCAGCCCCAGCATTTT. Protein: CASRVGGRWGNQPQHF.

V is TRBV20-1 and J is TRBJ1-5; D is perhaps TRBD1 (6 bases). V was pared by 8 bases and J by 2 bases, with 13 bases between. Germline assignment: CDR1 DFQATT and CDR2 SNEGSKA (reference sequence). The CDR3 loop spans 13 amino acids. The CDR3 DNA reads as TGCAGTACTAAGTACAGGGGCAATCAGCCCCAGCATTTT. The encoded protein is CSTKYRGNQPQHF.

The chain is built from TRBV7-2 and TRBJ2-5, with a tentative D call TRBD2 (5 bases). The germline V gene has CDR1 SGHTA and CDR2 FQGNSA. This CDR3 region has 13 residues. Trimming took 8 bases from V and 5 from J, leaving 15 bases between them. The CDR3 loop is CASAEASKETQYF. CDR3 bases: TGTGCCAGCGCGGAGGCCTCAAAGGAGACCCAGTACTTC.

CDR3 nucleotide sequence: TGTGCCAGCAGTTACCCCTCCCTTCGAGTGCATCGTATAGAGGCCCGGTACTTC. Amino acids: CASSYPSLRVHRIEARYF. The V and J genes are TRBV6-5 and TRBJ2-5; D gene ambiguous. Germline CDR1 and CDR2: MNHEY and SVGAGI. The CDR3 extends over 18 amino acids. Trimming stripped 2 bases from V and 13 bases from J, with 32 bases between.

This clonotype showed up just a few times. One junction end disagrees with the germline gene, perhaps due to a read error. This chain uses TRBV11-2 with TRBJ2-5; D uncertain. The V gene's germline CDR1 is SGHAT and CDR2 FQNNGV. The CDR3 contains 16 residues. Here the CDR3 reads CPSSLVYWTGKVTQYF. The CDR3 DNA reads as TGTCCCAGCAGCTTAGTGTATTGGACGGGTAAAGTGACCCAGTACTTC.

This clonotype has just one count. The V and J genes are TRBV12-3 or TRBV12-4 and TRBJ2-6; D assignment may be TRBD1 or TRBD2 (5 bases each). Trimming took off 7 bases at V and 1 base at J, with 14 bases between the two ends. The CDR3 has 16 amino acids. The CDR3 DNA is TGTGCCAGCACCCGGGGCCCTGCGTCTGGGGCCAACGTCCTGACTTTC. Protein sequence: CASTRGPASGANVLTF.

The gene calls are TRBV12-3 or TRBV12-4 and TRBJ2-1; TRBD1 aligns across 7 bases. CDR3 length equals 15 residues. The V gene end was trimmed by 3 bases and the J gene end by 8 bases; junction bases not matched to a gene: 10. The DNA for the CDR3 is TGTGCCAGCAGTTTGAAGACAGGGAAGGGCCATGAGCAGTTCTTC. Amino acid sequence: CASSLKTGKGHEQFF.

Ten or more counts support this clonotype. The rearrangement joins TRBV4-1 to TRBJ2-3, with 11 bases that match TRBD2. CDR3 length: 17 residues. The germline gives CDR1 MGHRA, CDR2 YSYEKL. With 0 bases clipped from V and 0 bases from J, the junction kept 2 bases outside the gene matches. The CDR3 here is CASSQERTSGSTDTQYF. CDR3 DNA: TGCGCCAGCAGCCAAGAAAGGACTAGCGGGAGCACAGATACGCAGTATTTT.

About this clonotype: Germline is not matched at one junction end, which may reflect a read error. J is TRBJ1-3 and V is TRBV6-5; unclear D gene. The V gene's germline CDR1 is MNHEY and CDR2 SVGAGI. CDR3 length: 14 amino acids. In DNA form, the CDR3 reads TGTGCCAGCTGTTACCCAGGTGGTGGAAACACCATATATTTT. This translates into CASCYPGGGNTIYF.

Regarding this clonotype: One base away lies a much larger clone, so this may be a sequencing read error. The rearrangement joins TRBV20-1 to TRBJ2-7; the D gene is possibly TRBD2 (6 bases). Germline assignment: CDR1 DFQATT and CDR2 SNEGSKA (reference sequence). The length of the CDR3 is 15 residues. CDR3 sequence reads: CNAGRRDAWIYEQYF. CDR3 nucleotide sequence: TGCAATGCTGGACGGCGGGACGCCTGGATCTACGAGCAGTACTTC.

This clonotype was detected a few times. Being one base from a much bigger clone, this may be a read error. The rearrangement uses TRBV28 and TRBJ2-7, with 7 bases fitting TRBD1. Germline CDR1 and CDR2: MDHEN and SYDVKM. The J segment lost 8 bases and the V segment lost 5 bases, leaving 6 bases of the junction unmatched. The CDR3 contains 12 residues. The CDR3 protein is CASSTLTGKQYF. The CDR3 DNA is TGTGCCAGCAGTACCCTGACAGGGAAGCAGTACTTC.

This clonotype was seen a few times. The chain employs TRBV7-8 and TRBJ2-5; D possibly matches TRBD1 or TRBD2 (6 bases each). Germline assignment: CDR1 SGHVS and CDR2 FQNEAQ. V was shortened by 5 bases and J by 4 bases, with 17 bases between the two germline ends. The CDR3 is 15 residues long. CDR3 coding DNA: TGTGCCAGCAGCCCACGTGGGGGGCGAGGAGAGACCCAGTACTTC. Translation: CASSPRGGRGETQYF.

The V call is TRBV6-5, the J call TRBJ2-1; 7 nucleotides agree with TRBD2. The J segment lost 5 bases and the V segment lost 6 bases, leaving 13 bases of the junction unmatched. Germline-derived CDR1 and CDR2 are MNHEY and SVGAGI. The CDR3 is 16 amino acids. Here the CDR3 DNA reads TGTGCCAGCAGGGATAGGGGCGGGAGTTCTCACAATGAGCAGTTCTTC. Protein: CASRDRGGSSHNEQFF.

This clonotype was recorded at least ten times. The chain combines TRBV20-1 with TRBJ1-4; a weak D match, TRBD1 (5 bases). CDR1 is DFQATT, CDR2 SNEGSKA, per germline (reference sequence). V lost 3 bases to trimming and J lost 0 bases, with 14 bases between them. This CDR3 has 16 residues. Here the CDR3 reads CSASGAAIATNEKLFF. The CDR3 nucleotides read TGCAGTGCTAGTGGGGCTGCGATTGCAACTAATGAAAAACTGTTTTTT.

The genes are TRBV12-3 or TRBV12-4 and TRBJ1-5, with D possibly matching TRBD1 (6 bases). V was trimmed by 8 bases and J by 5 bases, leaving 19 bases between them. The CDR3 loop spans 15 amino acids. CDR3 amino acids: CASGTGTRGYQPQHF. The CDR3 DNA sequence: TGTGCCAGCGGCACCGGGACAAGGGGATATCAGCCCCAGCATTTT.

The sample holds a few counts of this clonotype. The final CDR3 position lacks the conserved phenylalanine or tryptophan, pointing to a likely read error. The gene calls are TRBV5-1 and TRBJ1-2; D gene unclear. Per germline, CDR1 SGHRS and CDR2 YFSETQ. The CDR3 spans 14 residues. The CDR3 is CASKDLDLNYGYTL. CDR3 bases: TGTGCCAGCAAGGACCTAGATCTTAACTATGGCTACACCTTA.

Notes on this clonotype: One junction end disagrees with the germline gene, perhaps due to a read error. The chain combines TRBV28 with TRBJ2-2; 12 bases align to TRBD2. The CDR3 contains 19 residues. Germline CDR1 reads MDHEN; CDR2 reads SYDVKM. The CDR3 here is CVSSSLGRLAGARTGELLF. The CDR3, as DNA: TGTGTCAGCAGTTCTTTAGGAAGACTAGCGGGAGCTCGAACCGGGGAGCTGCTTTTT.

Concerning this clonotype itself: A read error is possible here, since a much larger clone lies one base away. J is TRBJ2-3 and V is TRBV6-1, with 7 positions matching TRBD1. Germline V gene lookup returns CDR1 MNHNS and CDR2 SASEGT. The trim removed 3 bases at V and 1 base at J, leaving 4 bases unmatched. The length of the CDR3 is 15 residues. The CDR3 sequence: CASSDSGTGTDTQYF. CDR3 nucleotide sequence: TGTGCCAGCAGTGACTCCGGGACAGGCACAGATACGCAGTATTTT.

In its sample, this clonotype was seen many times. The chain is built from TRBV11-2 and TRBJ2-7; D is unresolved. The CDR3 sequence is 15 residues long. Germline V gives CDR1 SGHAT, CDR2 FQNNGV. Trimming took off 4 bases at V and 0 bases at J, with 13 bases between the two ends. CDR3 amino acids: CASSSSIGSSYEQYV. CDR3 DNA: TGTGCCAGCAGCTCATCCATAGGAAGCTCCTACGAGCAGTACGTC.

A note on this clonotype: Because the CDR3 is missing its conserved closing phenylalanine or tryptophan, this is likely a read error. The rearrangement links TRBV6-5 to TRBJ1-6, with D possibly matching TRBD1 (5 bases). Germline values: CDR1 MNHEY, CDR2 SVGAGI. Trimming took 1 base from V and 6 from J, leaving 13 bases between them. The CDR3 extends over 16 amino acids. CDR3 residues: CASSYCVGGPNSPLHS. CDR3 bases: TGTGCCAGCAGTTACTGTGTTGGGGGACCTAATTCACCCCTCCACTCT.

This clonotype occurred once. One end of the junction does not line up with germline, which may come from a read error. The V call is TRBV6-1, the J call TRBJ1-3; D not resolved. Germline V gene lookup returns CDR1 MNHNS and CDR2 SASEGT. This CDR3 region has 11 residues. CDR3 bases: TGTGTCAGCAGACGAGAAGACACCATATATTTT. Translated: CVSRREDTIYF.

As for this clonotype: A much larger clone is a single base away; this may be a read error. This chain links TRBV29-1 with TRBJ1-1, with no clear D. The length of the CDR3 is 14 residues. Germline values: CDR1 SQVTM, CDR2 ANQGSEA. CDR3 DNA sequence: TGCAGCGTAGCCCGGGGTCCCGAGGATACTGAAACTTTCTTT. The encoded protein is CSVARGPEDTETFF.

Details on this clonotype: One end of the junction varies from germline; a read error may be responsible. CDR3 residues: CTSSLSPMGELFF. The CDR3 nucleotides are TGTACCAGCAGCTTATCCCCCATGGGGGAGCTGTTTTTT. This rearrangement joins TRBV11-2 to TRBJ2-2; the D is unclear. The CDR3 contains 13 residues. Germline CDR1 reads SGHAT; CDR2 reads FQNNGV.

This clonotype was observed many times. The V gene is TRBV20-1, the J gene TRBJ2-3; possibly TRBD1 or TRBD2 for D (5 bases each). Looked up from germline, CDR1 is DFQATT and CDR2 is SNEGSKA (reference sequence). Trimming shortened V by 0 bases and J by 4 bases, and 11 bases separated the two germline ends. The CDR3 runs 14 residues. The CDR3 DNA sequence: TGCAGTGCTAGAGATCTTCGGGGCGCAGATACGCAGTATTTT. Its protein product is CSARDLRGADTQYF.

A word on this clonotype: One base away lies a much larger clone, so this may be a sequencing read error. The chain employs TRBV29-1 and TRBJ2-1; 12 bases match TRBD2. Germline V CDR1 and CDR2: SQVTM, ANQGSEA. This CDR3 contains 15 residues. J was trimmed by 8 bases and V by 6 bases; bases with no gene match: 11. The CDR3 protein is CSVGGTSGWADEQFF. CDR3 bases: TGCAGCGTGGGTGGGACTAGCGGGTGGGCCGATGAGCAGTTCTTC.

V and J are TRBV30 and TRBJ2-4, with D tentatively TRBD1 (5 bases). The CDR3 consists of 13 residues. The germline V gene has CDR1 GTSNPN and CDR2 SVGIG (reference sequence). Trimming removed 4 bases from V and 12 bases from J, with 19 bases in between. The CDR3 region is CAWNPDNSRPQYF. The CDR3 nucleotides are TGTGCCTGGAACCCGGACAACTCTCGTCCTCAGTACTTC.

Note on this clonotype: With a much larger clone just one base away, this may be a read error. The rearrangement uses TRBV20-1 and TRBJ2-5, with a tentative D call TRBD2 (7 bases). CDR1 is DFQATT, CDR2 SNEGSKA, per germline (reference sequence). The CDR3 extends over 12 amino acids. The CDR3 DNA reads TGCAGTGCTACGGGGGGCCAAGAGACCCGGTACTTC. Translated: CSATGGQETRYF.